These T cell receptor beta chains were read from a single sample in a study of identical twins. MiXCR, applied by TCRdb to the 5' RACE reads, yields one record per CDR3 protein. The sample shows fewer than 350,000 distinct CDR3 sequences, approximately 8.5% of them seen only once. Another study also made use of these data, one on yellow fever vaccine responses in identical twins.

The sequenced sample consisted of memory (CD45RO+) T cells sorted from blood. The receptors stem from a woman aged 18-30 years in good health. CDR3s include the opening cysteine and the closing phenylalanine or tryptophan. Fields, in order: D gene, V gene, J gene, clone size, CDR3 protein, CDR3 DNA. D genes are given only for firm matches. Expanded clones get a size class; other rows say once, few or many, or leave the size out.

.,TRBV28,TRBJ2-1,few,CASSLMTNEQFF,TGTGCCAGCAGTTTAATGACCAATGAGCAGTTCTTC
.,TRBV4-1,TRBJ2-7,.,CASSQRVPATYEQYF,TGCGCCAGCAGCCAAAGGGTCCCGGCCACCTACGAGCAGTACTTC
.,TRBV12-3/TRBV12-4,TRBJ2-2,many,CASSPRGANTGELFF,TGTGCCAGCAGTCCCCGCGGGGCGAACACCGGGGAGCTGTTTTTT
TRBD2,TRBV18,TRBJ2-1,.,CASSPRGSGGRYNEQFF,TGTGCCAGCTCACCACGGGGTAGCGGGGGAAGGTACAATGAGCAGTTCTTC
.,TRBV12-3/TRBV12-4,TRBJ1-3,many,CASSYHDTRNTIYF,TGTGCCAGCAGTTACCATGATACCCGGAACACCATATATTTT
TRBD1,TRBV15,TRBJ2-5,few,CATSSGDSKETQYF,TGTGCCACCAGCAGCGGGGACAGCAAAGAGACCCAGTACTTC
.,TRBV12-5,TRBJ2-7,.,CASGFGRGGAYEQYF,TGTGCTAGTGGTTTCGGTCGCGGAGGGGCGTACGAGCAGTACTTC
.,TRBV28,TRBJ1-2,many,CASSLSLRDGYTF,TGTGCCAGCAGTTTATCGTTGCGGGACGGCTACACCTTC
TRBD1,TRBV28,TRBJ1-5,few,CASSFDRGHNQPQHF,TGTGCCAGCAGTTTTGACAGGGGGCACAATCAGCCCCAGCATTTT
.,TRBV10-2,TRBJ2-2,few,CASSGLGGGELFF,TGCGCCAGCAGTGGGTTGGGCGGCGGGGAGCTGTTTTTT
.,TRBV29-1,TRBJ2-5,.,CSVESLARQETQYF,TGCAGCGTTGAATCCCTAGCACGCCAAGAGACCCAGTACTTC
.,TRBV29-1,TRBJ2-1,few,CSVDQTSDNEQFF,TGCAGCGTTGACCAGACTTCTGACAATGAGCAGTTCTTC
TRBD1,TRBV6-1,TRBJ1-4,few,CASSVRDRAEKLFF,TGTGCCAGCAGTGTCCGGGACAGGGCGGAAAAACTGTTTTTT
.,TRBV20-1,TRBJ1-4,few,CSSRGPSHNEKLFF,TGCAGTAGCCGGGGCCCATCGCATAATGAAAAACTGTTTTTT
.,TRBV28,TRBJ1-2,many,CASSEVAGNYGYTF,TGTGCCAGCAGTGAAGTGGCAGGAAACTATGGCTACACCTTC
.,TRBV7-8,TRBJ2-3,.,CASSLYPGSLSTDTQYF,TGTGCCAGCAGCTTATATCCCGGGAGCCTAAGCACAGATACGCAGTATTTT
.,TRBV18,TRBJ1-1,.,CASSPSRDTVTEAFF,TGTGCCAGCTCACCAAGTAGGGACACGGTAACTGAAGCTTTCTTT
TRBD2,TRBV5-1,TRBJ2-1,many,CASSLAGGTYNEQFF,TGCGCCAGCAGCCTAGCGGGGGGTACCTACAATGAGCAGTTCTTC
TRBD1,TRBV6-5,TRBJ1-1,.,CASWDRAEAFF,TGTGCCAGCTGGGACAGGGCTGAAGCTTTCTTT
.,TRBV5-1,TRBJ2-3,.,CASKLTSSWASDTQYF,TGCGCCAGCAAGTTAACTAGCTCTTGGGCCAGCGATACGCAGTATTTT
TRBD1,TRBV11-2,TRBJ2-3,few,CASSKDRAADTQYF,TGTGCCAGCAGTAAGGACAGGGCGGCCGATACGCAGTATTTT
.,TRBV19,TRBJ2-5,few,CASSRNPQETQYF,TGTGCCAGTAGTCGCAACCCTCAAGAGACCCAGTACTTC
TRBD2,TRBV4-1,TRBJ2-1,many,CASRKTSGGVTYNEQFF,TGCGCCAGTCGCAAGACTAGCGGAGGTGTCACCTACAATGAGCAGTTCTTC
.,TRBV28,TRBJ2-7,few,CASTKDGVNYEQYF,TGTGCCAGCACCAAAGACGGCGTGAACTACGAGCAGTACTTC
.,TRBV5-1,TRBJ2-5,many,CASSLGYGKETQYF,TGCGCCAGCAGCTTGGGGTACGGGAAAGAGACCCAGTACTTC
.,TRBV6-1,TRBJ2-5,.,CASSELIHQETQYF,TGTGCCAGCAGTGAACTGATCCACCAAGAGACCCAGTACTTC
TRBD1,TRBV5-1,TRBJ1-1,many,CASSLAGTGRSNTEAFF,TGCGCCAGCAGCTTGGCCGGGACAGGGAGATCGAACACTGAAGCTTTCTTT
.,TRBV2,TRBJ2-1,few,CASSRLTTYNEQFF,TGTGCCAGCAGTCGGCTAACGACGTACAATGAGCAGTTCTTC
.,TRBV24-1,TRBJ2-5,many,CATSESGRTQYF,TGTGCCACCAGTGAATCGGGTCGGACCCAGTACTTC
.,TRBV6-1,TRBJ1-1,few,CASTLLGSEAFF,TGTGCCAGCACTTTGTTAGGATCTGAAGCTTTCTTT
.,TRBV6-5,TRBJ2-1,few,CASSYSERGTDEQFF,TGTGCCAGCAGTTACTCGGAGCGGGGGACAGATGAGCAGTTCTTC
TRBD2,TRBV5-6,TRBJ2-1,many,CASSLVRGGEQFF,TGTGCCAGCAGCTTGGTACGGGGGGGTGAGCAGTTCTTC
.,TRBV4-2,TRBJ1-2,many,CASSQDSPNFGYGYTF,TGTGCCAGCAGCCAAGATAGTCCGAACTTTGGCTATGGCTACACCTTC
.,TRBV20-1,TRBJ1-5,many,CSAPTKGGSNQPQHF,TGCAGTGCTCCGACGAAGGGGGGTAGTAATCAGCCCCAGCATTTT
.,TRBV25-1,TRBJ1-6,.,CASSESVRSPLHF,TGTGCCAGCAGTGAAAGCGTGAGGTCACCCCTCCACTTT
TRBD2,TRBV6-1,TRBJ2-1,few,CASRRGGSSYNEQFF,TGTGCCAGCAGGCGCGGGGGAAGCTCCTACAATGAGCAGTTCTTC
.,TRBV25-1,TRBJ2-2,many,CASSEHVAGEYRAGELFF,TGTGCCAGCAGTGAACATGTGGCAGGGGAGTATCGGGCCGGGGAGCTGTTTTTT
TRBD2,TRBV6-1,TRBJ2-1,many,CASSRAGGTYNEQFF,TGTGCCAGCAGCCGAGCGGGAGGGACTTACAATGAGCAGTTCTTC
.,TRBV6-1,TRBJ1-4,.,CASSDRGSTNEKLFF,TGTGCCAGCAGTGATAGGGGATCGACTAATGAAAAACTGTTTTTT
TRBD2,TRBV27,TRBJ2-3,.,CASSLKGLAGGSTDTQYF,TGTGCCAGCAGTTTAAAGGGACTAGCGGGAGGGAGCACAGATACGCAGTATTTT
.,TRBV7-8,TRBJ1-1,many,CASSLGTNEAFF,TGTGCCAGCAGCTTAGGAACGAATGAAGCTTTCTTT
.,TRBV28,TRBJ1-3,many,CASSVDRSGSGNTIYF,TGTGCCAGCAGTGTCGACAGGTCAGGCTCTGGAAACACCATATATTTT
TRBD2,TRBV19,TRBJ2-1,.,CASRRTRSSGEQFF,TGTGCCAGTCGAAGGACTAGAAGTTCGGGGGAGCAGTTCTTC
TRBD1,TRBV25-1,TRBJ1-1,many,CASSEGRQGAFF,TGTGCCAGCAGTGAAGGCCGACAGGGAGCTTTCTTT
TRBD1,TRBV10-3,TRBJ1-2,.,CAIRGQGSPGYTF,TGTGCCATCAGGGGACAGGGGAGTCCCGGCTACACCTTC
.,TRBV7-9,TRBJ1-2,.,CASSDRHRNYGYTF,TGTGCCAGCAGCGACCGACACAGAAACTATGGCTACACCTTC
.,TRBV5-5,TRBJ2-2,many,CASSLRARANTGELFF,TGTGCCAGCAGCTTGCGGGCTCGTGCGAACACCGGGGAGCTGTTTTTT
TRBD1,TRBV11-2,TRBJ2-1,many,CASSLRRQGHNEQFF,TGTGCCAGCAGCTTAAGGAGACAGGGACACAATGAGCAGTTCTTC
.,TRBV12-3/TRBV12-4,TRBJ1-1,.,CASSLATTEAFF,TGTGCCAGCAGTTTAGCGACGACTGAAGCTTTCTTT
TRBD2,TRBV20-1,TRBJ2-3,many,CSASPLSGGPPDTQYF,TGCAGTGCTAGCCCCCTAAGCGGGGGGCCCCCAGATACGCAGTATTTT
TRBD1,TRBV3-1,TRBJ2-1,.,CASSHNVGQGARNEQFF,TGTGCCAGCAGCCATAACGTAGGGCAGGGGGCTAGGAATGAGCAGTTCTTC
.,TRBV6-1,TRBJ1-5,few,CASIPDNADPRDQPQHF,TGTGCCAGCATCCCTGATAATGCGGACCCAAGGGATCAGCCCCAGCATTTT
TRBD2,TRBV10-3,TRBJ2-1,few,CASRGLAGVWNEQFF,TGTGCCTCCCGGGGACTAGCGGGAGTCTGGAATGAGCAGTTCTTC
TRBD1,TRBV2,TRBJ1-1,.,CASSLLTGDTEAFF,TGTGCCAGCAGTCTTCTGACAGGGGACACTGAAGCTTTCTTT
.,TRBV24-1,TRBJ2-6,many,CAIQGATGANVLTF,TGTGCCATCCAAGGAGCAACTGGGGCCAACGTCCTGACTTTC